This T cell receptor beta chain stems from a study of shared clonotypes between healthy human individuals. Trimming cost V 8 bases and J 2 bases, with 13 bases left between them. The CDR3 has 13 amino acids. Looked up from germline, CDR1 is MDHEN and CDR2 is SYDVKM. Comments on this clone: What it binds is not known.

Whole-study findings and limits: Apart from blood, nothing was sampled; tissue repertoires likely differ.

Donation came from healthy HIV-negative adults that had no recent acute infections or vaccinations. At deep level, the assay was performed. Genomic DNA per cell subset filled all wells of several immunoSEQ plates. Data came from immunoSEQ multiplex PCR; TCRdb stores just in-frame clones and leaves some out. The sample lists 2 million to 3 million clones; roughly 93% were seen once. The sequencing input was naive CD4+ T cells from PBMCs. Subset here: CD45RA+ positively selected. The clonotype was recovered from a man younger than 30 in good health. Some clones in this sample may be carry-over from other donors' samples. This chain joins TRBV28 and TRBJ2-7; D is perhaps TRBD2 (5 bases). CDR3 sequence reads: CASGRSGAYEQYF. The CDR3 coding sequence is TGTGCCAGCGGCAGGAGCGGAGCCTACGAGCAGTACTTC.